This entry lists 16 T cell receptor beta chains sequenced from one sample in a study of cytomegalovirus exposure and HLA in healthy donors. A multiplex PCR was run with 60 Vbeta primers and 13 Jbeta primers. The protocol was immunoSEQ multiplex PCR, while the TCRdb copy is restricted to in-frame clones and leaves out a portion. The data show about 150,000 clones, roughly three quarters seen once. Sequencing was performed on PBMCs. The receptors shown here come from a man between 60 and 70 years old in good health and CMV-seronegative.

The chain has TRBV10-2 and TRBJ1-1; 7 bases map to TRBD1. J gave up 0 bases and V 10 bases, and 11 bases lay outside the gene matches. Germline values: CDR1 WSHSY, CDR2 SAAADI. This CDR3 is built from 15 residues. CDR3 bases: TGCGCCACCCGAAGGGACAGTATCATGAACACTGAAGCTTTCTTT. It specifies CATRRDSIMNTEAFF.

The genes are TRBV7-9 and TRBJ1-6, with TRBD1 matching 7 bases. The CDR3 extends over 14 amino acids. Trimming cost V 4 bases and J 7 bases; bases outside gene matches: 4. Germline CDR1 is SEHNR and CDR2 is FQNEAQ (reference sequence). The CDR3 region is CASSYPGQNSPLHF. The CDR3 nucleotides read TGTGCCAGCAGCTATCCGGGACAGAATTCACCCCTCCACTTT. Full variable domain (outside the CDR3, taken from reference TRBV7-9 and TRBJ1-6): DTGVSQNPRHKITKRGQNVTFRCDPISEHNRLYWYRQTLGQGPEFLTYFQNEAQLEKSRLLSDRFSAERPKGSFSTLEIQRTEQGDSAMYLCASSYPGQNSPLHFGNGTRLTVT.

This chain connects TRBV28 to TRBJ1-3; 9 bases line up with TRBD1. The CDR3 consists of 15 residues. Germline assignment: CDR1 MDHEN and CDR2 SYDVKM. J was trimmed by 7 bases and V by 6 bases; bases with no gene match: 10. CDR3 bases: TGTGCCAGCAGCCGCGGGGGGACAGGGAGCAACACCATATATTTT. Amino acids: CASSRGGTGSNTIYF.

The chain uses TRBV5-4 and TRBJ2-3; 8 positions agree with TRBD2. V gave up 3 bases and J gave up 1 base; unmatched junction bases: 4. The V gene's germline CDR1 is SGHNT and CDR2 YYREEE (reference sequence). The CDR3 consists of 15 residues. For the CDR3, the DNA is TGTGCCAGCAGCTCACAGCGGGAGCGCACAGATACGCAGTATTTT. It translates to CASSSQRERTDTQYF. The entire variable domain, with the rest obtained from reference TRBV5-4 and TRBJ2-3, is as follows: ETGVTQSPTHLIKTRGQQVTLRCSSQSGHNTVSWYQQALGQGPQFIFQYYREEENGRGNFPPRFSGLQFPNYSSELNVNALELDDSALYLCASSSQRERTDTQYFGPGTRLTVL.

The gene calls are TRBV5-5 and TRBJ2-1; D perhaps matches TRBD2 (6 bases). CDR1 is SGHKS, CDR2 YYEKEE, per germline (reference sequence). This CDR3 is 14 amino acids long. The V end was cut by 1 base, the J end by 6 bases, with 11 bases between. This CDR3 reads CASSLSTRTNEQFF. CDR3 bases: TGTGCCAGCAGCTTGTCGACTAGAACCAATGAGCAGTTCTTC.

The J gene is TRBJ2-3, the V gene TRBV5-1; D perhaps matches TRBD2 (7 bases). V lost 3 bases, J lost 5 bases, and 22 bases lay in between. The germline V gene encodes CDR1 SGHRS and CDR2 YFSETQ. The CDR3 runs 17 residues. Here the CDR3 reads CASSSQGLLGEGDTQYF. The CDR3 DNA reads as TGCGCCAGCAGCTCACAGGGTTTGTTAGGGGAGGGAGATACGCAGTATTTT. The whole variable domain, filled in from reference TRBV5-1 and TRBJ2-3, reads KAGVTQTPRYLIKTRGQQVTLSCSPISGHRSVSWYQQTPGQGLQFLFEYFSETQRNKGNFPGRFSGRQFSNSRSEMNVSTLELGDSALYLCASSSQGLLGEGDTQYFGPGTRLTVL.

V and J are TRBV10-1 and TRBJ2-5; D is ambiguous. The length of the CDR3 is 13 residues. Trimming removed 4 bases at V and 0 bases at J, with 6 bases between. Germline CDR1 reads WNHNN; CDR2 reads SYGVQD (reference sequence). CDR3 DNA sequence: TGCGCCAGCAGTGGAGGCTACCAAGAGACCCAGTACTTC. It encodes CASSGGYQETQYF.

The rearrangement joins TRBV9 to TRBJ2-2; D is unclear. CDR3 length equals 16 residues. Germline CDR1 is SGDLS and CDR2 is YYNGEE. V shed 4 bases and J shed 4 bases, with 17 bases lying between them. For the CDR3, the DNA is TGTGCCAGCAGCACCGGGTCGCCCCGAGGCACCGGGGAGCTGTTTTTT. Amino acid sequence: CASSTGSPRGTGELFF.

This sequence joins TRBV6-5 and TRBJ2-7; 8 positions match TRBD1. This CDR3 contains 12 residues. V gave up 3 bases and J gave up 6 bases; unmatched junction bases: 1. CDR1 is MNHEY, CDR2 SVGAGI, per germline. The CDR3 protein is CASSYDRGEQYF. CDR3 DNA: TGTGCCAGCAGTTATGACAGGGGCGAGCAGTACTTC.

In DNA form, the CDR3 reads TGTGCCAGCGACAGGGATGCTGGCTACAATGAGCAGTTCTTC. This gives the protein CASDRDAGYNEQFF. The chain couples TRBV6-1 to TRBJ2-1; 7 bases are a match to TRBD1. Germline V CDR1 and CDR2: MNHNS, SASEGT. The CDR3 consists of 14 residues. J was trimmed by 3 bases and V by 8 bases; bases with no gene match: 7.

The chain carries TRBV5-1 and TRBJ2-1; D may be TRBD1 (5 bases). Germline V gene sequence: CDR1 SGHRS, CDR2 YFSETQ. CDR3 size: 13 residues. Trimming cost V 0 bases and J 5 bases, with 6 bases left between them. The CDR3 sequence is CASSLEDNNEQFF. Here the CDR3 DNA reads TGCGCCAGCAGCTTGGAGGACAACAATGAGCAGTTCTTC.

As DNA, the CDR3 is TGTGCCAGCTCACCTCCGGGACAGGGCTTGTCCTATGGCTACACCTTC. This gives the protein CASSPPGQGLSYGYTF. This chain links TRBV18 with TRBJ1-2; TRBD1 aligns across 9 bases. The CDR3 is 16 residues long. The V and J ends lost 3 bases and 4 bases, in that order; junction bases with no gene match: 9. Germline values: CDR1 KGHSH, CDR2 LQKENI.

The chain recombines TRBV4-1 with TRBJ2-7; D gene ambiguous. In germline, CDR1 is MGHRA, CDR2 YSYEKL. The CDR3 extends over 15 amino acids. Trimming cost V 1 base and J 0 bases, with 10 bases left between them. The CDR3 sequence is CASSQVLGHSYEQYF. In DNA, the CDR3 is TGCGCCAGCAGCCAAGTGCTGGGCCACTCCTACGAGCAGTACTTC.

The chain links TRBV30 to TRBJ1-1; TRBD1 agrees at 9 bases. CDR3 length equals 13 residues. Germline V CDR1 and CDR2: GTSNPN, SVGIG (reference sequence). The trim removed 2 bases at V and 8 bases at J, leaving 6 bases unmatched. CDR3 loop: CAWSKRQGDEAFF. In DNA, the CDR3 is TGTGCCTGGAGTAAACGACAGGGGGACGAAGCTTTCTTT.

The rearrangement uses TRBV27 and TRBJ1-5; D is uncertain. Germline V gene sequence: CDR1 MNHEY, CDR2 SMNVEV (reference sequence). Deletions cut 3 bases from V and 6 bases from J, with 15 bases between. The CDR3 contains 15 residues. The CDR3 bases are TGTGCCAGCAGTTTCTTGGCCCCGACGGGTCAGCCCCAGCATTTT. The encoded protein is CASSFLAPTGQPQHF.

The V and J genes are TRBV12-5 and TRBJ1-1; 8 bases match TRBD1. Per germline, CDR1 LGHNT and CDR2 FRNRAP. CDR3 length equals 14 residues. Losses at the gene ends were 7 bases for V and 4 bases for J; bases not matched to a gene: 8. In DNA, the CDR3 is TGTGCTAGTGCAGGGGGCGGTCTGGGCACTGAAGCTTTCTTT. Its protein is CASAGGGLGTEAFF. The full variable domain, in which reference TRBV12-5 and TRBJ1-1 provide the parts outside the CDR3, is DARVTQTPRHKVTEMGQEVTMRCQPILGHNTVFWYRQTMMQGLELLAYFRNRAPLDDSGMPKDRFSAEMPDATLATLKIQPSEPRDSAVYFCASAGGGLGTEAFFGQGTRLTVV.